The T cell receptor beta chain under discussion was sequenced for a study of cytomegalovirus exposure and HLA in healthy donors listed by TCRdb under 2017. A note on the overall study: An earlier analysis of a few hundred of the donors reported 276 Gb of sequence data and around 110 million unique TCR beta sequences obtained from approximately 180 million T cells. Approximately 310 gigabases of sequencing data and around 87 million unique TCR sequences were included in an early release covering roughly 600 HLA-typed donors. The genetic ancestry cluster associated with self-reported Caucasian donors included over 80% of the approximately 400 genotyped donors. The study aimed to test whether signatures of past pathogen exposure could be identified by cataloging public T cell receptors. The T cell repertoires of several hundred subjects were profiled by immunosequencing and related to cytomegalovirus serostatus. A separate validation cohort of roughly 130 different subjects was used in addition to the 666-subject first cohort. The study combined high-throughput TCR immunosequencing, statistical association of individual TCRs with disease status, and machine learning to predict cytomegalovirus infection status. In a later analysis, previously published TCR beta repertoires from 666 donors were re-analyzed and high-resolution HLA genotyping was added so that TCR occurrence patterns could be studied. Rather than drawing on any new phenotypic data, the later analysis identified candidate immune exposures from TCR beta sequences and the way those sequences occurred across donors. To decide whether each TCR beta V gene segment behaved as functional or pseudogenic, an earlier analysis of fewer than 750 of the donors relied on high-throughput TCR beta sequencing. Donor age, sex, ethnicity and CMV serostatus were compiled alongside the repertoire data. Genome-wide SNP genotypes for about 60% of the 666 donors were used in a later genetic analysis, which treated that subset as a discovery cohort. Every repertoire in the discovery cohort had been generated on one and the same sequencing platform. HLA typing included class I and class II loci at four-digit resolution. Typing coverage differed by locus: A, B, C, DRB1 and DQB1 were typed in about 620-640 donors, DQA1 in 500 to 550, DPA1 in nearly 610, and DPB1 in just under 490. Roughly 5 DR-DQ haplotypes were handled as single units for association and clustering, since linkage in the cohort was strong. Among about 360 genotyped donors of the cohort, an average of around 240,000 unique TCR beta nucleotide sequences were sequenced per donor, roughly 20% of them non-productive. Results the study describes overall, beyond this receptor: The presence/absence analyses assumed that sequencing depth was roughly uniform across donors, and that assumption may not be true. Because some donors lacked HLA typing at each locus, the association tests relied only on the typed subset. The classifier was reported to diagnose cytomegalovirus status with high specificity and sensitivity in both the original cohort and the validation cohort. Strong co-occurrence of HLA alleles, especially DR and DQ, made assigning TCR associations to individual alleles difficult. The cohort was sequenced for TCR beta chains only, and without alpha or paired-chain data the features that could be detected were limited. A later analysis associated 16,951 TCR beta sequences with specific HLA alleles at a false discovery rate of 0.05. Because counts were too low, 15 to 20 rarely observed V segments, including chromosome 9 orphons, were excluded from the earlier analysis of several hundred of the donors. The only immune exposure information available for the cohort was CMV serostatus. Correlated functional status among segregating V segments might reflect linkage disequilibrium, but an unknown experimental factor could not be ruled out. According to a later analysis, TCR association rates differed among HLA loci, with DRB1 alleles showing the most associated TCRs and HLA-C alleles showing the fewest. A later genetic analysis associated a missense DCLRE1C variant with V-gene and J-gene trimming of TCR beta chains, and an independent cohort replicated the association. In a later analysis, HLA-associated TCR beta chains were found to be more clonally expanded and to have lower generation probabilities than equally common non-associated chains. A later genetic analysis reported fewer N-insertions in productive TCRs among donors in an Asian-associated ancestry cluster than the roughly 620-donor mean. A later analysis found that most CMV-associated TCR beta chains appeared HLA-restricted, with HLA associations seemingly driven largely by CMV exposure. Broadly in line with IMGT annotations, most TCR beta V segments showed up in productive rearrangements about 87% or about 30% of the time in an earlier analysis of 450 to 600 of the donors. The authors suggested that the approach could potentially be generalized to other disease states and immunological phenotypes. Across donors, most TCR sequences were observed very rarely, whereas some public TCRs were present in many individuals. A further reported finding was that TCR beta sequences accurately predicted the HLA-A and HLA-B alleles for most subjects in the first cohort. In a later analysis, several top co-occurrence clusters were reported to appear linked to parvovirus B19, influenza, CMV and Epstein-Barr virus. In the study, 150 to 200 TCR beta chains were listed as associated with cytomegalovirus. Some IMGT-functional V segments, including TRBV6-2 and TRBV6-3, could not be told apart with the 87-base-pair reads, so those segments were excluded. Three of the identified cytomegalovirus-associated TCR beta chains were confirmed in vitro to be specific for cytomegalovirus antigens. A cluster of highly shared sequence variants was judged likely to represent a technical artifact of the sequencing pipeline.

In total, over 600 healthy bone marrow donors made up the cohort. At the time of sampling, every cohort member was nominally healthy, though immune exposures that went unrecorded were likely present. The donor tested CMV seropositive and was one of the 289 seropositive cohort members. A peripheral blood sample was provided by each donor, and peripheral blood mononuclear cells were used for TCR beta sequencing. The Qiagen DNeasy Blood Extraction Kit was used to extract genomic DNA from the blood cell samples. Clipping removes 6 bases from V and 0 bases from J, with 5 as the unmatched junction base count. As encoded in the germline V gene, CDR1 is SGHDT while CDR2 is YYEEEE. There are 14 amino acids in the CDR3, from cysteine to phenylalanine inclusive. Only the CDR3 region is kept as DNA, spanning 42 bases read in frame from base 1. To prepare the library, the immunoSEQ multiplex PCR assay was applied. For the multiplex PCR, a mixture combining 60 forward primers for TCR Vbeta segments and 13 reverse primers for TCR Jbeta segments was used. The CDR3 region of rearranged TCR beta genes was amplified from genomic DNA by a multiplex PCR assay. The Illumina HiSeq System was used to sequence the amplified TCR beta libraries as 87-base-pair reads. Concerning the study's data processing: In a later analysis, 77 million or so unique TCR beta chains were counted across the 500 to 850 repertoires, and roughly 10 million of these chains were shared by at least two donors. To remove PCR and sequencing errors, raw reads were error-corrected and collapsed into unique sequences using a nearest-neighbor algorithm that merged closely related sequences. To assign V, D and J gene segments, CDR3 sequences were aligned to IMGT reference sequences. For a sequence to be retained, at least a six-nucleotide match to both a V gene segment and a J gene segment was required. Rearrangements were classified as productive when the CDR3 lacked stop codons and remained in frame with V and J, and all other rearrangements were classified as non-productive. CDR3 was defined by IMGT convention, running from the second conserved V-encoded cysteine to the conserved J-encoded phenylalanine. The earlier analysis of approximately 500 of the donors excluded sequences that lacked an unambiguous match to a single V gene segment. An earlier analysis of approximately 590 of the donors classified V segments as functional when productive rearrangements were above 56.7% and as segregating when the standard deviation between donors was above 5%. A statistical classification framework was developed to diagnose cytomegalovirus status using the catalog of TCR beta chain sequences. In a later analysis, TCR nucleotide sequences were compared against IMGT/GENE-DB human TR gene sequences so that V and J genes could be assigned. A later analysis assigned CDR3 sequences and most-parsimonious VDJ recombination scenarios with the TCRdist pipeline. In a later analysis, every TCR beta chain was defined by the combination of its CDR3 amino acid sequence and its V-gene family, and reads without a unique V-gene family were dropped. To address suspected cross-contamination and a sequencing artifact, a later analysis removed a few hundred highly shared, low-generation-probability nucleotide sequences. In a later analysis, a clonal expansion index for each public chain was calculated from normalized within-repertoire ranks of inferred template counts. In a later analysis, generation probabilities were computed with a VDJ recombination model fitted to out-of-frame rearrangements, and the resulting probabilities were checked against IGoR. A later analysis scored TCR-TCR, TCR-HLA and TCR-CMV co-occurrence with hypergeometric tests, applying a repertoire-size bias correction to TCR pairs. In a later analysis, false discovery rates were estimated by permuting HLA or CMV assignments 20 times. A later analysis grouped co-occurring TCRs with DBSCAN, adding TCRdist sequence similarity when clustering within HLA-allele-positive subsets. Co-occurrence clustering excluded repertoires with fewer than 30,000 or more than 120,000 public chains, plus five with anomalous nucleotide sharing. TCRdb limited this immuneACCESS table to in-frame rearrangements with V and J called. A share of clones is missing; checked studies link under half to unresolved V genes, and the rest is unexplained. The D gene and trimming were derived from the DNA, and the V and J assignments and clone size from that table. The sample has over 50,000 clones on record, under 85% of them singletons. The ten top clones hold around 54% of the sample.

About this clone: No cognate antigen has been identified for it. No clone much larger than this one lies a single base away; base qualities are absent.

The sample was PBMCs. The sequence derives from a man between 50 and 59 years old in good health and CMV-seropositive. The chain is encoded by TRBV5-6 joined to TRBJ2-7, with 8 junctional bases fitting TRBD1. The sequenced DNA is TGTGCCAGCAATGGACAGGGCCGCTCCTACGAGCAGTACTTC. This encodes CASNGQGRSYEQYF.